This section outlines one TCR beta chain sequence together with its context. What it binds is unknown. The sample comes from a study of neoadjuvant anti-PD-1 for oral cavity cancer. Study information: Non-progressing patients received a fourth nivolumab dose near day 43, then surgery on days 50-56. Study-wide findings and caveats: PBMC Gini-index clonality exceeded responders' in non-responders post-nivolumab.

With 5 bases clipped from V and 6 bases from J, the junction kept 9 bases outside the gene matches. The CDR3 has 14 amino acids. The germline V gene encodes CDR1 SGHNT and CDR2 YENEEA. The assay was immunoSEQ multiplex PCR, and TCRdb's table has in-frame clones only and misses some. Here the sample spans roughly 40,000 clones, 77% being singletons. The time point denotes: after neoadjuvant nivolumab, at surgical resection. Stage II-IVA oral cavity squamous cell carcinoma was new and untreated by systemic or radiation therapy. Blood cells were analyzed directly, without culture or expansion. The genes are TRBV11-3 and TRBJ2-7; 8 bases match TRBD1. The receptor's source is a person between 35 and 79 years old with oral cavity squamous cell carcinoma. Here the sequenced sample was PBMCs, taken after nivolumab (anti-PD-1) treatment. The DNA of the CDR3 is TGTGCCAGCAGCCCAGGACAGGGTAGGAGCGAGCAGTACTTC. Translation: CASSPGQGRSEQYF.